Presented here are 14 T cell receptor beta chains from one specimen sequenced in a study of cytomegalovirus exposure and HLA in healthy donors. The PCR made use of 60 Vbeta and 13 Jbeta primers. Clones were read by immunoSEQ multiplex PCR, and TCRdb kept only the in-frame ones, dropping some. Of a few hundred thousand clones listed, around four fifths were seen once; the top ten hold about 2%. Sequenced material: PBMCs. Source of these receptors: a woman aged 40 to 55 in good health and CMV-seropositive.

Only a few counts were recorded for this clone. This chain joins TRBV19 and TRBJ1-2; 9 nucleotides match TRBD1. Germline V gene data show CDR1 as LNHDA and CDR2 as SQIVND (reference sequence). The V segment lost 3 bases and the J segment 1 base; nucleotides outside the gene matches: 9. The CDR3 length is 17 residues. CDR3 DNA: TGTGCCAGTAGTATGGACCGGGGACAGGGATATAACTATGGCTACACCTTC. Its protein product is CASSMDRGQGYNYGYTF. The whole variable domain, remainder taken from reference TRBV19 and TRBJ1-2, is DGGITQSPKYLFRKEGQNVTLSCEQNLNHDAMYWYRQDPGQGLRLIYYSQIVNDFQKGDIAEGYSVSREKKESFPLTVTSAQKNPTAFYLCASSMDRGQGYNYGYTFGSGTRLTVV.

As concerns this clone: One junction end does not reproduce the germline sequence, and a read error may be involved. The V gene is TRBV7-7, the J gene TRBJ1-3; 9 bases align to TRBD1. Germline CDR1 SSHAT, CDR2 FNYEAQ (reference sequence). This CDR3 is 13 amino acids long. CDR3 loop: CASSPGQGNTIYF. The CDR3 coding sequence is TGTGCTAGCAGCCCCGGACAGGGGAACACCATATATTTT. Full variable domain (outside the CDR3, taken from reference TRBV7-7 and TRBJ1-3): GAGVSQSPRYKVTKRGQDVTLRCDPISSHATLYWYQQALGQGPEFLTYFNYEAQPDKSGLPSDRFSAERPEGSISTLTIQRTEQRDSAMYRCASSPGQGNTIYFGEGSWLTVV.

The J gene is TRBJ2-7, the V gene TRBV18, with D tentatively TRBD2 (5 bases). CDR3 length equals 15 residues. Germline V gives CDR1 KGHSH, CDR2 LQKENI. Trimming pared 6 bases from V and 0 bases from J, leaving 15 bases between. CDR3 bases: TGTGCCAGCTCCGTCAACAGAGGACTCTCCTACGAGCAGTACTTC. Its translation: CASSVNRGLSYEQYF.

V is TRBV30 and J is TRBJ2-2, with 8 nucleotides matching TRBD2. The CDR3 is 14 residues long. J was trimmed by 5 bases and V by 0 bases; bases with no gene match: 2. The germline CDR1 and CDR2 sequences are GTSNPN and SVGIG (reference sequence). CDR3 coding DNA: TGTGCCTGGAGTGTAGCGGGAGCTACCGGGGAGCTGTTTTTT. It is translated as CAWSVAGATGELFF. Full variable domain (outside the CDR3, taken from reference TRBV30 and TRBJ2-2): SQTIHQWPATLVQPVGSPLSLECTVEGTSNPNLYWYRQAAGRGLQLLFYSVGIGQISSEVPQNLSASRPQDRQFILSSKKLLLSDSGFYLCAWSVAGATGELFFGEGSRLTVL.

The V call is TRBV5-1, the J call TRBJ1-1, with a weak D call TRBD1 (5 bases). CDR1 is SGHRS, CDR2 YFSETQ, per germline. Between the trimmed V and J ends, which lost 0 bases and 5 bases, there was a span of 20 bases. The CDR3 covers 17 residues. CDR3 sequence: CASSLEPQGMGRTEAFF. For the CDR3, the DNA is TGCGCCAGCAGCTTGGAACCCCAGGGTATGGGTAGGACTGAAGCTTTCTTT. Drawing the rest from reference TRBV5-1 and TRBJ1-1, the complete variable domain is KAGVTQTPRYLIKTRGQQVTLSCSPISGHRSVSWYQQTPGQGLQFLFEYFSETQRNKGNFPGRFSGRQFSNSRSEMNVSTLELGDSALYLCASSLEPQGMGRTEAFFGQGTRLTVV.

This clone was seen a single time. The chain carries TRBV25-1 and TRBJ2-3; D not resolved. The V gene lost 7 bases and the J gene lost 6 bases, with 8 bases spanning the gap. CDR1 is MGHDK, CDR2 SYGVNS, per germline. The CDR3 spans 11 residues. The CDR3 region is CASTSRDTQYF. DNA of the CDR3: TGTGCCAGCACGTCCAGGGATACGCAGTATTTT.

The V gene is TRBV14, the J gene TRBJ2-3, with D possibly TRBD1 on 5 matching bases. The CDR3 runs to 16 residues. CDR1 is SGHDN, CDR2 FVKESK, per germline. V dropped 1 base and J dropped 1 base, with 12 bases sitting between them. CDR3 loop: CASSQGGRVGTDTQYF. The CDR3, as DNA: TGTGCCAGCAGCCAAGGGGGCCGAGTCGGCACAGATACGCAGTATTTT.

V and J are TRBV11-3 and TRBJ2-2; 7 nucleotides line up with TRBD1. The CDR3 loop spans 15 amino acids. Unmatched junction bases numbered 6, after V lost 2 bases and J lost 6 bases. Germline loops: CDR1 SGHNT, CDR2 YENEEA. The CDR3 is CASSLTGTAPGELFF. DNA for the CDR3: TGTGCCAGCAGCTTAACGGGGACAGCGCCCGGGGAGCTGTTTTTT.

V is TRBV10-3 and J is TRBJ2-7; 8 positions match TRBD2. V lost 10 bases and J lost 0; bases outside the gene matches: 8. The CDR3 spans 14 residues. CDR1 is ENHRY and CDR2 is SYGVKD in the germline V gene. As DNA, the CDR3 is TGTGCCACCAATCCGGGGGGGCACTCCTACGAGCAGTACTTC. Translation: CATNPGGHSYEQYF.

The chain employs TRBV28 and TRBJ1-1, with D possibly TRBD1 on 6 matching bases. V shed 8 bases and J shed 0 bases, with 25 bases lying between them. Germline CDR1 and CDR2: MDHEN and SYDVKM. The length of the CDR3 is 18 residues. CDR3 sequence: CASRPTSGQSGMNTEAFF. The DNA of the CDR3 is TGTGCCAGCCGCCCCACCTCCGGACAGTCGGGCATGAACACTGAAGCTTTCTTT.

The chain is built from TRBV7-9 and TRBJ1-1; possible D gene TRBD1, 6 bases. This CDR3 is built from 14 residues. Germline CDR1 is SEHNR and CDR2 is FQNEAQ (reference sequence). Trimming stripped 5 bases from V and 5 bases from J, with 15 bases between. In nucleotides, the CDR3 is TGTGCCAGCAGCGTAGGGGGGGGCAGAACTGAAGCTTTCTTT. This translates into CASSVGGGRTEAFF.

J is TRBJ2-7 and V is TRBV7-2; D not resolved. V was cut by 1 base and J by 5 bases, with 12 bases left in between. This CDR3 has 14 amino acids. Germline CDR1 SGHTA, CDR2 FQGNSA. CDR3 nucleotides: TGTGCCAGCAGCTTAGGTGCCTATTTTAACGAGCAGTACTTC. Its protein product is CASSLGAYFNEQYF.

The chain is built from TRBV5-1 and TRBJ2-7; D is unclear. Deletions cut 0 bases from V and 3 bases from J, with 13 bases between. Germline CDR1 and CDR2: SGHRS and YFSETQ. The CDR3 loop spans 15 amino acids. For the CDR3, the DNA is TGCGCCAGCAGCTTGGTCCCCCACCCAGACTACGAGCAGTACTTC. Translating it yields CASSLVPHPDYEQYF.

With respect to this clone: One end of the junction fails to match germline, which may point to a read error. This chain joins TRBV28 and TRBJ2-7; TRBD2 aligns across 7 bases. This CDR3 contains 14 residues. Germline CDR1 MDHEN, CDR2 SYDVKM. The CDR3 DNA follows: TGTGCCAGCAGCATTGGCGGGAGCTCCAACGAGCAGTACTTC. As protein: CASSIGGSSNEQYF.